This T cell receptor (beta chain) stems from a study of CD8 T cells in ankylosing spondylitis (dated by TCRdb to about 2017). With regard to the full study: To find TCR variants linked to disease, the study profiled T cell receptor beta repertoires in ankylosing spondylitis patients and healthy donors. The whole study cohort included over 85 healthy donors and about two dozen ankylosing spondylitis patients. Peripheral blood samples were taken, and synovial fluid was additionally collected from ankylosing spondylitis patients.

The study at large found these results: The disease-linked clones were reported as significantly enriched in matched synovial fluid samples from ankylosing spondylitis patients. Some motif variants were previously reported in synovial fluid and blood of reactive arthritis patients, suggesting common disease-initiation mechanisms. A TCR beta motif of several highly homologous amino acid variants appeared characteristic of blood from ankylosing spondylitis patients. A CD8+ phenotype was shown by the disease-linked clones, which were found at relatively low frequencies in peripheral blood.

Reading from cysteine to phenylalanine, the CDR3 counts 12 amino acids. Here the CDR3 DNA is all that survives: 36 bases in frame from base 1. The germline V gene supplies CDR1 SQVTM and CDR2 ANQGSEA. The listed sequencing device is Illumina HiSeq 2500. Quantitative 5'-RACE with molecular barcodes was used to prepare TCR beta libraries. The paper's processing steps were these. A new computational method, built on a probabilistic model of VDJ rearrangement, was used to identify disease-linked TCR variants. TCRdb cleaned the public reads at Q25 with fastp, built clones with MiXCR and kept in-frame beta chains. Each CDR3 protein appears once, grouped with its most common genes and DNA. These V and J calls derive from TCRdb rather than the authors' analysis. Across this sample there are more than 200,000 distinct CDR3 sequences, with 24% seen only once. The biggest ten clones account for around 0.58% of the sample.

Regarding this clonotype: It lacks a known antigen. Nothing much larger sits one base from this clone, and base qualities are not available.

This sequence originates from a male donor with ankylosing spondylitis or in good health (not recorded which). This receptor chain uses TRBV29-1 and TRBJ2-5, and the D gene may be TRBD1, 6 bases matching. The sequenced sample consisted of blood, either unsorted or a sorted T cell fraction (not recorded which). The DNA reads TGCACCTACACTAAGGGGGTAGAGACCCAGTACTTC. This yields the protein CTYTKGVETQYF.